This section outlines one T cell receptor (beta chain) sequence together with its context. The sample comes from a study of blood T cell repertoires in COVID-19. On the study more broadly: Acute-phase and convalescent COVID-19 samples originated in the United States, Italy and Spain.

In the original workflow: Reference gene primer amplification gave nucleated cell count estimates. Data came from immunoSEQ multiplex PCR; TCRdb stores just in-frame clones and leaves some out. Clone size and V and J calls were adopted from that table, with D and trimming inferred from the DNA. The data contain some 250,000 clones, approximately 85% of them seen just once; the ten biggest clones take up about 0.65%. Germline V gene lookup returns CDR1 MNHEY and CDR2 SMNVEV (reference sequence). The trim removed 6 bases at V and 5 bases at J, leaving 6 bases unmatched. The CDR3 loop spans 14 amino acids.

The chain links TRBV27 to TRBJ2-1, with 8 bases fitting TRBD1. This receptor was identified in a human donor in a cohort sampled during active COVID-19. Sequencing was done on a sample of peripheral blood. CDR3 sequence (DNA): TGTGCCAGCAGACCGGGACAGGCCCACAATGAGCAGTTCTTC. Translating gives CASRPGQAHNEQFF.